The rows below give T cell receptor beta chains drawn from one sample of a study of CD4 T cell repertoires in COVID-19. Method: immunoSEQ multiplex PCR; TCRdb's copy keeps in-frame clones and lacks some. This table has about 75,000 clones, 83% appearing once. The sequencing used CD4+ T cells from peripheral blood, collected after recovery from COVID-19. The receptors come from a human donor who had COVID-19. Each CDR3 is given with its conserved first and last residue. Fields, in order: D gene, J gene, V gene, clone size, CDR3 protein, CDR3 DNA. A D gene is named only where the DNA matches it firmly. Clone sizes are given selectively: once, few, many, or a class where the clone is expanded.

D: -
J: TRBJ2-7
V: TRBV5-1
size: -
CDR3: CASNPQGLTYEQYF
DNA: TGCGCCAGCAACCCACAGGGACTCACCTACGAGCAGTACTTC

D: -
J: TRBJ1-2
V: TRBV28
size: -
CDR3: CASSLSGLQGEPRDYGYTF
DNA: TGTGCCAGCAGTTTATCTGGGTTGCAGGGTGAGCCACGCGACTATGGCTACACCTTC

D: TRBD1
J: TRBJ1-4
V: TRBV3-1/TRBV3-2
size: -
CDR3: CASRPPGQGATNEKLFF
DNA: TGTGCCAGCAGACCTCCGGGACAGGGGGCAACTAATGAAAAACTGTTTTTT

D: -
J: TRBJ1-4
V: TRBV18
size: few
CDR3: CASSQSNRGNEKLFF
DNA: TGTGCCAGCTCGCAATCCAACCGGGGTAATGAAAAACTGTTTTTT

D: -
J: TRBJ1-5
V: TRBV28
size: -
CDR3: CASSLRQVNQPQHF
DNA: TGTGCCAGCAGCCTTCGACAAGTCAATCAGCCCCAGCATTTT

D: TRBD1
J: TRBJ1-4
V: TRBV7-2
size: -
CDR3: CASSSSGTGYGATNEKLFF
DNA: TGTGCCAGCAGCTCCTCCGGGACAGGGTACGGGGCAACTAATGAAAAACTGTTTTTT

D: TRBD1
J: TRBJ1-5
V: TRBV18
size: few
CDR3: CASSPGTANQPQHF
DNA: TGTGCCAGCTCGCCCGGGACAGCCAATCAGCCCCAGCATTTT

D: -
J: TRBJ1-1
V: TRBV7-9
size: -
CDR3: CASSLVFGGGTEAFF
DNA: TGTGCCAGCAGCTTGGTCTTTGGGGGAGGCACTGAAGCTTTCTTT

D: -
J: TRBJ1-1
V: TRBV5-1
size: -
CDR3: CASSLVWGAGSTEAFF
DNA: TGCGCCAGCAGCTTGGTATGGGGGGCAGGGAGCACTGAAGCTTTCTTT

D: -
J: TRBJ2-7
V: TRBV18
size: -
CDR3: CASLTPGGSYEQYF
DNA: TGTGCCAGCTTAACGCCAGGGGGGTCCTACGAGCAGTACTTC

D: -
J: TRBJ1-6
V: TRBV7-2
size: -
CDR3: CASSLGSSYNSPLHF
DNA: TGTGCCAGCAGCTTAGGGAGCTCCTATAATTCACCCCTCCACTTT

D: -
J: TRBJ2-2
V: TRBV5-5
size: -
CDR3: CASSLIRSNRNTGELFF
DNA: TGTGCCAGCAGCTTGATACGGTCAAACAGGAACACCGGGGAGCTGTTTTTT

D: -
J: TRBJ2-1
V: TRBV30
size: -
CDR3: CAWRAGLNNEQFF
DNA: TGTGCCTGGAGGGCAGGTCTAAACAATGAGCAGTTCTTC

D: -
J: TRBJ1-6
V: TRBV11-2
size: -
CDR3: CASSLMDWDSPLHF
DNA: TGTGCCAGCAGCTTAATGGACTGGGATTCACCCCTCCACTTT

D: -
J: TRBJ1-3
V: TRBV6-5
size: -
CDR3: CASSSRSSGNTIYF
DNA: TGTGCCAGCAGTTCTCGCAGCTCTGGAAACACCATATATTTT

D: -
J: TRBJ1-1
V: TRBV19
size: -
CDR3: CASVRGGNTEAFF
DNA: TGTGCCAGTGTCAGAGGGGGGAACACTGAAGCTTTCTTT

D: -
J: TRBJ2-5
V: TRBV28
size: -
CDR3: CASSLLSGAETQYF
DNA: TGTGCCAGCAGCCTCCTCTCAGGGGCAGAGACCCAGTACTTC

D: -
J: TRBJ2-1
V: TRBV7-9
size: few
CDR3: CASSPVDEQFF
DNA: TGTGCCAGCAGCCCCGTCGATGAGCAGTTCTTC

D: -
J: TRBJ1-1
V: TRBV14
size: -
CDR3: CASSRTLGGGAEAFF
DNA: TGTGCCAGCAGCCGAACATTGGGGGGAGGGGCTGAAGCTTTCTTT

D: -
J: TRBJ1-5
V: TRBV7-8
size: -
CDR3: CASSLEAIGNQPQHF
DNA: TGTGCCAGCAGCTTAGAGGCAATTGGCAATCAGCCCCAGCATTTT

D: TRBD1
J: TRBJ2-1
V: TRBV19
size: -
CDR3: CASSIGDSYNEQFF
DNA: TGTGCCAGTAGTATTGGGGACAGCTACAATGAGCAGTTCTTC

D: -
J: TRBJ1-2
V: TRBV29-1
size: -
CDR3: CSVKDPRYGYTF
DNA: TGCAGCGTTAAGGATCCCCGCTATGGCTACACCTTC

D: -
J: TRBJ2-5
V: TRBV4-2
size: few
CDR3: CASSQGNGKREETQYF
DNA: TGTGCCAGCAGCCAAGGAAACGGGAAGAGGGAAGAGACCCAGTACTTC

D: TRBD1
J: TRBJ1-1
V: TRBV2
size: few
CDR3: CASNTQGADTEAFF
DNA: TGTGCCAGCAACACGCAGGGGGCTGACACTGAAGCTTTCTTT

D: -
J: TRBJ2-2
V: TRBV5-1
size: few
CDR3: CASSLDREDGELFF
DNA: TGCGCCAGCAGCTTGGACAGGGAGGACGGGGAGCTGTTTTTT

D: -
J: TRBJ2-1
V: TRBV7-8
size: once
CDR3: CASSLDGRLYNEQFF
DNA: TGTGCCAGCAGCTTAGATGGTCGTCTCTACAATGAGCAGTTCTTC

D: -
J: TRBJ2-5
V: TRBV5-5
size: -
CDR3: CASSLGSGTLETQYF
DNA: TGTGCCAGCAGCTTGGGATCGGGGACGTTGGAGACCCAGTACTTC

D: -
J: TRBJ1-1
V: TRBV30
size: -
CDR3: CAWSVRGAEAFF
DNA: TGTGCCTGGAGTGTAAGGGGAGCTGAAGCTTTCTTT

D: -
J: TRBJ1-6
V: TRBV6-5
size: -
CDR3: CASGTNNSPLHF
DNA: TGTGCCAGCGGGACAAATAATTCACCCCTCCACTTT

D: TRBD2
J: TRBJ2-1
V: TRBV5-1
size: -
CDR3: CASSSEGTTNEEQFF
DNA: TGCGCCAGCAGCTCGGAAGGGACTACGAACGAGGAGCAGTTCTTC

D: -
J: TRBJ2-7
V: TRBV6-5
size: -
CDR3: CASSPLSTLYEQYF
DNA: TGTGCCAGCAGCCCCCTTTCGACCCTCTACGAGCAGTACTTC

D: -
J: TRBJ1-2
V: TRBV6-6
size: -
CDR3: CASSYSPGGLGGYTF
DNA: TGTGCCAGCAGTTACTCCCCCGGGGGGCTCGGAGGCTACACCTTC

D: TRBD1
J: TRBJ1-1
V: TRBV4-2
size: -
CDR3: CASSQDLTGRTTFF
DNA: TGTGCCAGCAGCCAAGACTTGACAGGGCGTACTACTTTCTTT

D: -
J: TRBJ2-3
V: TRBV9
size: -
CDR3: CASSVAVGGGFPTDTQYF
DNA: TGTGCCAGCAGCGTAGCAGTAGGGGGGGGGTTTCCCACAGATACGCAGTATTTT

D: -
J: TRBJ1-1
V: TRBV27
size: -
CDR3: CASGRVGTEAFF
DNA: TGTGCCAGCGGCAGGGTGGGAACTGAAGCTTTCTTT

D: TRBD1
J: TRBJ1-6
V: TRBV25-1
size: -
CDR3: CASSEDRGLASPLHF
DNA: TGTGCCAGCAGTGAAGACAGGGGGTTGGCTTCACCCCTCCACTTT

D: -
J: TRBJ1-1
V: TRBV2
size: few
CDR3: CASRPERLNTEAFF
DNA: TGTGCCAGCAGACCTGAGCGGCTGAACACTGAAGCTTTCTTT

D: -
J: TRBJ2-7
V: TRBV5-1
size: -
CDR3: CASSSGAASYEQYF
DNA: TGCGCCAGCAGTAGCGGAGCCGCCTCCTACGAGCAGTACTTC